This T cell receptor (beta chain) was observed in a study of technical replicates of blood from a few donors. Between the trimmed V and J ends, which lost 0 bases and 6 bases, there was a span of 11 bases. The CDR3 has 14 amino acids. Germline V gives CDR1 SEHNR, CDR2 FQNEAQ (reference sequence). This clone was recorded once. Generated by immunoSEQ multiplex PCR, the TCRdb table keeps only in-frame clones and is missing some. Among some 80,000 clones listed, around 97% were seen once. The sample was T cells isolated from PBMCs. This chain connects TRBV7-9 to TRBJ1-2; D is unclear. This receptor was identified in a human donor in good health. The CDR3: CASSLAGSLDGYTF. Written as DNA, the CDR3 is TGTGCCAGCAGCTTAGCGGGCTCACTCGATGGCTACACCTTC.